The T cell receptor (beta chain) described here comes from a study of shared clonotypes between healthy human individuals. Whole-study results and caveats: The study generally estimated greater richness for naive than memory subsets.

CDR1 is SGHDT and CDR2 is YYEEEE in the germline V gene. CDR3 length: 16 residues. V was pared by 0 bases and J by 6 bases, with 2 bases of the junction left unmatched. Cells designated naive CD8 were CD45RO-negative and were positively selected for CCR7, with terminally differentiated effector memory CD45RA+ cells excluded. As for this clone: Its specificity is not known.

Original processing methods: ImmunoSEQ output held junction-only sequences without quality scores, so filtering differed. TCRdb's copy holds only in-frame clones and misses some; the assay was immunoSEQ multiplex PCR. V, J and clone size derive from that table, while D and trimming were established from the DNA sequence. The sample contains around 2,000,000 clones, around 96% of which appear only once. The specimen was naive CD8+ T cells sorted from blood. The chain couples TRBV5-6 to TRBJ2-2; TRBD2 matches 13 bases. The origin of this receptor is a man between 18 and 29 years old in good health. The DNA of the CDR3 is TGTGCCAGCAGCTTGGTGGGACTAGCGGGACCCGGGGAGCTGTTTTTT. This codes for CASSLVGLAGPGELFF.